The 8 T cell receptor beta chains presented below share a single source sample, sequenced in a study of identical twins. TCRdb reanalysed the 5' RACE reads using MiXCR and keeps one entry per CDR3 protein. Counted here are over 550,000 distinct CDR3 sequences, roughly 7.2% occurring once; the ten biggest clones make up 1.6%. The same specimen was also included in a second study, on yellow fever vaccine responses in identical twins.

The sequencing sample was made of PBMCs. The source is a woman between 18 and 29 years old in good health.

At least ten counts were recorded for this clonotype. The chain combines TRBV5-1 with TRBJ1-2; D gene unclear. Per the germline V gene, CDR1 is SGHRS and CDR2 is YFSETQ. This CDR3 is built from 17 residues. Trimming pared 5 bases from V and 5 bases from J, leaving 25 bases between. For the CDR3, the DNA is TGCGCCAGCAGGCGTTCCACAGACGGACTATATGGATATGGCTACACCTTC. It specifies CASRRSTDGLYGYGYTF.

This clonotype was seen ten or more times. This chain connects TRBV12-3 or TRBV12-4 to TRBJ1-6; D uncertain. The CDR3 runs 12 residues. V dropped 1 base and J dropped 9 bases, with 4 bases sitting between them. As DNA, the CDR3 is TGTGCCAGCAGTTTAGAGGGTTCACCCCTCCACTTT. Translated: CASSLEGSPLHF.

This clonotype was observed at least ten times. This chain uses TRBV5-1 with TRBJ2-3, with 7 bases fitting TRBD1. There are 16 residues in the CDR3. Germline V gene sequence: CDR1 SGHRS, CDR2 YFSETQ. Trimming removed 0 bases from V and 6 bases from J; junction bases left unmatched: 10. DNA for the CDR3: TGCGCCAGCAGCTTGGGCACGAGGGGGCTGAGGGATACGCAGTATTTT. It codes for CASSLGTRGLRDTQYF. The full variable domain, rest sourced from reference TRBV5-1 and TRBJ2-3, is KAGVTQTPRYLIKTRGQQVTLSCSPISGHRSVSWYQQTPGQGLQFLFEYFSETQRNKGNFPGRFSGRQFSNSRSEMNVSTLELGDSALYLCASSLGTRGLRDTQYFGPGTRLTVL.

This clonotype appeared many times. The chain employs TRBV12-3 or TRBV12-4 and TRBJ1-3; the D gene is possibly TRBD1 (5 bases). Trimming stripped 4 bases from V and 0 bases from J, with 10 bases between. CDR3 size: 15 residues. This CDR3 reads CASSSPGTSGNTIYF. CDR3 coding DNA: TGTGCCAGCAGTTCGCCAGGGACCTCTGGAAACACCATATATTTT.

J is TRBJ2-1 and V is TRBV27; 7 bases are shared with TRBD1. The CDR3 consists of 15 residues. Trimming removed 4 bases from V and 7 bases from J; junction bases left unmatched: 10. Germline assignment: CDR1 MNHEY and CDR2 SMNVEV (reference sequence). The CDR3 DNA sequence: TGTGCCAGCAGTTCGCCAAGGGGGCTGAGGAATGAGCAGTTCTTC. This encodes CASSSPRGLRNEQFF.

This clonotype was recorded many times. Here the CDR3 reads CASSSMAYEQYV. CDR3 coding DNA: TGTGCCAGCAGCAGCATGGCCTACGAGCAGTACGTC. The genes are TRBV28 and TRBJ2-7, with D unclear. This CDR3 region has 12 residues. Trimming shortened V by 6 bases and J by 2 bases, and 8 bases separated the two germline ends. Germline CDR1 reads MDHEN; CDR2 reads SYDVKM.

This clonotype was detected ten times or more. V and J are TRBV12-3 or TRBV12-4 and TRBJ2-7; no definite D call. CDR3 length: 11 amino acids. V was shortened by 3 bases and J by 4 bases, with 4 bases between the two germline ends. The CDR3 is CASSFWYEQYF. The DNA of the CDR3 is TGTGCCAGCAGTTTTTGGTACGAGCAGTACTTC.

This clonotype was picked up many times. The V gene is TRBV5-1, the J gene TRBJ2-2, with D perhaps matching TRBD1 (5 bases). The CDR3 covers 15 residues. The V gene lost 1 base and the J gene lost 1 base, with 8 bases spanning the gap. CDR1 and CDR2 from the germline V gene are SGHRS and YFSETQ. This CDR3 reads CASSLLRVNTGELFF. Here the CDR3 DNA reads TGCGCCAGCAGCTTGCTCAGGGTGAACACCGGGGAGCTGTTTTTT.